One T cell receptor beta chain is described in this entry. The repertoire was sequenced with immunoSEQ multiplex PCR; TCRdb's copy has only in-frame clones and lacks some. The top ten hold 2% to 2.5% of the sample, which has about 87,000 clones, less than 90% seen once. Time point here: pretreatment peripheral blood. This specimen comes from a study of PD-L1 blockade in urothelial cancer. Deletions cut 2 bases from V and 11 bases from J, with 15 bases between. The length of the CDR3 is 13 residues. Looked up from germline, CDR1 is MNHNS and CDR2 is SASEGT. The receptor comes from a man aged 60 to 75 with urothelial cancer. The J gene is TRBJ1-1, the V gene TRBV6-1, with D possibly matching TRBD1 (5 bases). The sample here was PBMCs, taken around atezolizumab (anti-PD-L1) treatment. The CDR3 DNA sequence: TGTGCCAGCAGTGAATTTTTGAGGCCAGGGGCTTTCTTT. Protein: CASSEFLRPGAFF.